The TCR beta chain described here comes from a study of shared clonotypes between healthy human individuals. This CDR3 is built from 14 residues. V was cut by 6 bases and J by 1 base, with 9 bases left in between. Per germline, CDR1 MGHDK and CDR2 SYGVNS. TCRdb's copy holds only in-frame clones and misses some; the assay was immunoSEQ multiplex PCR. The repertoire holds more than 2 million clones, with 95% as singletons. The TCR originated in a man aged 18-30 years in good health. Sequencing was performed on naive CD4+ T cells sorted from blood. Noted subset: CD45RA+ positively selected. The chain combines TRBV25-1 with TRBJ2-2, with D possibly being TRBD1 (5 bases). DNA of the CDR3: TGTGCCAGCAGCCCTGACAGGAACACCGGGGAGCTGTTTTTT. Protein sequence: CASSPDRNTGELFF.